The source of this T cell receptor beta chain is a study of patients and donors after allogeneic stem cell transplantation. TCRdb analysed the RT-PCR reads with MiXCR anew, one entry per CDR3 protein. The repertoire holds about a million distinct CDR3 sequences, with roughly 18% as singletons. This clonotype has more than one count but fewer than ten. Sequencing input: blood, either unsorted or a sorted T cell fraction (not recorded which). This TCR was recovered from a human donor who was either an allogeneic HSCT recipient or a stem cell or donor lymphocyte infusion donor (not recorded which). It is not recorded whose cells these are; they may come from a transplant donor.

As DNA, the CDR3 is TGTGCCAGCAAGTCGCTAGCGGGGGGAGATACAGATACGCAGTATTTT. As protein: CASKSLAGGDTDTQYF. The chain links TRBV6-1 to TRBJ2-3; 11 bases align to TRBD2. The trim removed 7 bases at V and 3 bases at J, leaving 9 bases unmatched. The CDR3 contains 16 residues. The V gene's germline CDR1 is MNHNS and CDR2 SASEGT.